This TCR beta chain is drawn from a study of cytomegalovirus exposure and HLA in healthy donors. The PCR made use of 60 Vbeta and 13 Jbeta primers. Libraries were prepared by immunoSEQ multiplex PCR; TCRdb keeps only in-frame clonotypes and omits some of them. The data contain about 190,000 clones, 79% of them singletons. In regard to this clone: Its cognate antigen is unknown.

Donors likely had unrecorded immune exposures despite being nominally healthy when sampled. Germline V gives CDR1 LNHDA, CDR2 SQIVND (reference sequence). With 9 bases removed from V and 4 bases from J, the gap between germline ends came to 19 bases. The CDR3 spans 15 residues. Whole-study findings and limits: Most TCR sequences were rare, but some public TCRs occurred in many donors. Researchers counted about 150 TCR beta chains as cytomegalovirus-associated. The analysis excluded some indistinguishable V segments, including TRBV6-2 and TRBV6-3.

The sequence was collected from a woman aged 50 to 60 in good health and CMV-seronegative. The chain has TRBV19 and TRBJ1-5; TRBD1 is a possible D gene (5 bases). Sequencing was carried out using PBMCs. CDR3 DNA sequence: TGTGCCAGCCTTCCCGCAGCAGGGCCGAATCAGCCCCAGCATTTT. Its translation: CASLPAAGPNQPQHF.